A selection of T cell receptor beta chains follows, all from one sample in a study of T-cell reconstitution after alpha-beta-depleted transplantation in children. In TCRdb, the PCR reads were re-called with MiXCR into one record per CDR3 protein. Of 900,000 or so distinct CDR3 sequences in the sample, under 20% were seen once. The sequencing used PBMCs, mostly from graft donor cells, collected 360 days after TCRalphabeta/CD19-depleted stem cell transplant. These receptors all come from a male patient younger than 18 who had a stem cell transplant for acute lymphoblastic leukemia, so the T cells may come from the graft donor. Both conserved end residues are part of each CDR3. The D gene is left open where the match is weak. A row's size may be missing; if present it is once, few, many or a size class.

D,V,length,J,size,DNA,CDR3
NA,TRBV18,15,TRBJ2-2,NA,TGTGCCAGCTCACCAAGACGGACAGACACCGGGGAGCTGTTTTTT,CASSPRRTDTGELFF
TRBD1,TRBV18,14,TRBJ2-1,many,TGTGCCAGCTCACCACCGACAGGGAACAATGAGCAGTTCTTC,CASSPPTGNNEQFF
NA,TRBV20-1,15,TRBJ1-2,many,TGCAGTGCTAGAGCCCTCCAGGGCGAGTGGTATGGCTACACTTTC,CSARALQGEWYGYTF
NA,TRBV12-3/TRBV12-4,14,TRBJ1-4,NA,TGTGCCAGCAGTCCGGGCCCCACGCGGGAAAAACTGTTTTTT,CASSPGPTREKLFF
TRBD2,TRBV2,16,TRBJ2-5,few,TGTGCCAGCAGTGAAGCGTGGCTAGCGGCTCAAGAGACCCAGTACTTC,CASSEAWLAAQETQYF
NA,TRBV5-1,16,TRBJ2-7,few,TGCGCCAGCAGCCCCCGCTCGGGGTCGGACTTCTACGAGCAGTACTTC,CASSPRSGSDFYEQYF
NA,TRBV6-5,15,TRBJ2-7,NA,TGTGCCAGCAGTTCCGCCCCGGCGATAACCTACGAGCAGTACTTC,CASSSAPAITYEQYF
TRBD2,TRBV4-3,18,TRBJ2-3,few,TGCGCCAGCAGCCAAGTAGTAGCGCTAGCGGGGTCCACAGATACGCAGTATTTT,CASSQVVALAGSTDTQYF
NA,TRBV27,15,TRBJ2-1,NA,TGTGCCAGCACCTCAACATGGGGCGACTACAATGAGCAGTTCTTC,CASTSTWGDYNEQFF
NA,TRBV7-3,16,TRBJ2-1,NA,TGTGCCAGCAGCGTGGGCAGAGGGACGGGCTACAATGAGCAGTTCTTC,CASSVGRGTGYNEQFF
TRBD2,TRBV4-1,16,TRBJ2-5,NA,TGCGCCAGCAGCCCCGGACTAGCGGGAGCGGCAGAGACCCAGTACTTC,CASSPGLAGAAETQYF
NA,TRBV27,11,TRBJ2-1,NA,TGTGCCAGCAGCTTAACGGGTGAGCAGTTCTTC,CASSLTGEQFF
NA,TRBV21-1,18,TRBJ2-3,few,TGTGCCAGCAGCAACCCGTCACTAGCGGGATGCAGCACAGATACGCAGTATTTT,CASSNPSLAGCSTDTQYF
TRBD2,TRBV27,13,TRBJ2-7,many,TGTGCCAGCAGGCGGGAGTCACCCTACGAGCAGTACTTC,CASRRESPYEQYF
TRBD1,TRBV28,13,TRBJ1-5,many,TGTGCCAGCAGTATCAGGGGGCATCAGCCCCAGCATTTT,CASSIRGHQPQHF
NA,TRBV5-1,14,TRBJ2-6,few,TGCGCCAGCAGCTTGTTGAATACTCTCAGTGTCCTGATTTTC,CASSLLNTLSVLIF
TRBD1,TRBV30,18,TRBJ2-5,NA,TGTGCCTGGAGCCTACGGTGGTGGGACAGGGGGCCTCAAGAGACCCAGTACTTC,CAWSLRWWDRGPQETQYF
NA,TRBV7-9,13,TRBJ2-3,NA,TGTGCCAGCAGCTTCATCAGGGCGGATACGCAGTATTTT,CASSFIRADTQYF
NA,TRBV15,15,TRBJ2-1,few,TGTGCCACCAGCAGAGAGCCCCCGACGTACAATGAGCAGTTCTTC,CATSREPPTYNEQFF
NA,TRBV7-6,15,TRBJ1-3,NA,TGTGCCAGCAGCCCATACCCGGAGTCTGTTAACACCATATATTTT,CASSPYPESVNTIYF
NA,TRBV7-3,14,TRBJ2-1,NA,TGTGCCAGCAGCCTCGACCTAAAATACAATGAGCAGTTCTTC,CASSLDLKYNEQFF
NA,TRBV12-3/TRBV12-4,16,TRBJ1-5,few,TGTGCCAGCGTGATCCGGGGGAGGGCCCTAAATCAGCCCCAGCATTTT,CASVIRGRALNQPQHF
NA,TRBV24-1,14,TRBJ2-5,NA,TGTGCCACCAGTGACGGGGCCCAGGGCCGGACCCAGTACTTC,CATSDGAQGRTQYF
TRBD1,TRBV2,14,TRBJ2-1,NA,TGTGCCAGCAGTGAACGGCGGCAGGGGGATGAGCAGTTCTTC,CASSERRQGDEQFF
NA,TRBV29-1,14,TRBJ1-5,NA,TGCAGCGTTTATTGGACGGAGCAAGATCAGCCCCAGCATTTT,CSVYWTEQDQPQHF
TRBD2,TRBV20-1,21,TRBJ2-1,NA,TGCAGTGCTAGAGCTTCCCCTGCCTCGGGACTAGCTCCTCCAACCTACAATGAGCAGTTCTTC,CSARASPASGLAPPTYNEQFF
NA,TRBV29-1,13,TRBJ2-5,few,TGCAGCGTCTCACCAGGGTACCAAGAGACCCAGTACTTC,CSVSPGYQETQYF
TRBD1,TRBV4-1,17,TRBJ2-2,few,TGCGCCAGCAGCCAAGATTGGGACAGCGCGAACACCGGGGAGCTGTTTTTT,CASSQDWDSANTGELFF
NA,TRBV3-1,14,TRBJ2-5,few,TGTGCCAGCAGCCAAGAGGACATTAAAGAGACCCAGTACTTC,CASSQEDIKETQYF
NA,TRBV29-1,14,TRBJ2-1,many,TGCAGCTTTTACAGGGCCGCGGGCTACAATGAGCAGTTCTTC,CSFYRAAGYNEQFF
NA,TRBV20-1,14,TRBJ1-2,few,TGCAGTGCTAGATTCCCCGGGTCCCACTATGGCTACACCTTC,CSARFPGSHYGYTF
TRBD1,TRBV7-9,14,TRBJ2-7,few,TGTGCCAGCAGCTACGGACAGGGGGCTCGCGAGCAGTACTTC,CASSYGQGAREQYF
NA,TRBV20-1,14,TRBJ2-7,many,TGCAGTGCCGATAACCCCACGCAGGGGTTCGAGCAGTACTTC,CSADNPTQGFEQYF
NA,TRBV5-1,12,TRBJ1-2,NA,TGCGCCAGCGGCGATCCCGGATATGGCTACACCTTC,CASGDPGYGYTF
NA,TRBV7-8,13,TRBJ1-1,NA,TGTGCCAGCAGCTTAGCGAGCAGGGTTGAAGCTTTCTTT,CASSLASRVEAFF
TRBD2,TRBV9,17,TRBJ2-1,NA,TGTGCCAGCAGCGTAGTACTAGCGGGAGCCAGGGACAATGAGCAGTTCTTC,CASSVVLAGARDNEQFF
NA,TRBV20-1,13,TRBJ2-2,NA,TGCAGTGCTAGAAGGCCCGACACCGGGGAGCTGTTTTTT,CSARRPDTGELFF
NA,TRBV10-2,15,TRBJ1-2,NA,TGCGCCAGCAGGGAGGGAACAGGGTCCGTATATGGCTACACCTTC,CASREGTGSVYGYTF
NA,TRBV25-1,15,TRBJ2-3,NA,TGTGCCACCGAGGGGCATTCTCTCATCACAGATACGCAGTATTTT,CATEGHSLITDTQYF
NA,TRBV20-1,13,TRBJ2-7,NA,TGCAGTGCTAGGGATGTAATCTCCTACGAGCAGTACTTC,CSARDVISYEQYF
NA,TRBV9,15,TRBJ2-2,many,TGTGCCAGCAGCGTTAAAGGGGTCCACACCGGGGAGCTGTTTTTT,CASSVKGVHTGELFF
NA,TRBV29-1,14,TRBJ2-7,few,TGCAGCGTTGAAGAAGGGGGGCACCCCTACGAGCAGTACTTC,CSVEEGGHPYEQYF
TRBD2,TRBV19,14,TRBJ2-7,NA,TGTGCCAGTAGTGCGCGGGAGGGTCCATACGAGCAGTACTTC,CASSAREGPYEQYF
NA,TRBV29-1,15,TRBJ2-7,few,TGCAGCGTTGCAGTGGGAGGCCGCGGGCCCTACGAGCAGTACTTC,CSVAVGGRGPYEQYF
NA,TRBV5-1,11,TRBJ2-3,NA,TGCGCCAGCAGCGAGATAGATACGCAGTATTTT,CASSEIDTQYF
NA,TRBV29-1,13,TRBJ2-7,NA,TGCAGCTGTATGGGCCAGGTGCACTACGAGCAGTACTTC,CSCMGQVHYEQYF
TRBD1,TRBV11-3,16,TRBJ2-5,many,TGTGCCAGCAGCTTAGACGGGACAGACTACCAAGAGACCCAGTACTTC,CASSLDGTDYQETQYF
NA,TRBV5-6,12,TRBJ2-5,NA,TGTGCCAGCAGCTTGACCTTAGCGACCCAGTACTTC,CASSLTLATQYF
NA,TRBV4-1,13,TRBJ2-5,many,TGCGCCAGCAGCCCCCCTTTAAGGGAGACCCAGTACTTC,CASSPPLRETQYF
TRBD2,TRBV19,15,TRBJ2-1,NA,TGTGCCAGTAGTCCTAGCGGGAGGGATGACAATGAGCAGTTCTTC,CASSPSGRDDNEQFF
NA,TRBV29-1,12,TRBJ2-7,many,TGCAGCGTTGAGGGAGCGCCCTACGAGCAGTACTTC,CSVEGAPYEQYF
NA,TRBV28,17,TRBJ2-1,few,TGTGCCAGCAGTTTGACAGGGTTCGGGGGTTACAGTATGATACAGTTCTTC,CASSLTGFGGYSMIQFF
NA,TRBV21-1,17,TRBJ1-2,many,TGTGCCAGACTCGGCGTCTGGGGCCCTCATCCTAACTATGGCTACACCTTC,CARLGVWGPHPNYGYTF
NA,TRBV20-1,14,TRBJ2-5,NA,TGCAGTGCTAGGTCGCAGGGGCGTTTGGAGACCCAGTACTTC,CSARSQGRLETQYF
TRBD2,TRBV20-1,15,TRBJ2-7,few,TGCAGTGCTAGAGACCCCAGACTAGCCACCTACGAGCAGTACTTC,CSARDPRLATYEQYF